Below are 30 T cell receptor beta chains sequenced from a single sample in a study of T cell repertoires in cytomegalovirus infection. These receptors lack a known antigen. From the reads, TCRdb called clonotypes with MiXCR, one entry per CDR3 protein. Of some 940,000 distinct CDR3 sequences in the sample, approximately 31% are singletons; the top ten hold about an eighth. This material consisted of cultured CD8+ T cells from PBMCs, taken from culture after CMV antigen stimulation. The origin of the receptors is a human donor in good health (CMV status not recorded). Some clones in this sample may be carry-over from other donors' samples.

This clonotype was seen only a few times. The V gene is TRBV6-6, the J gene TRBJ2-5, with a weak D call TRBD2 (5 bases). The CDR3 has 13 residues. With 6 bases removed from V and 5 bases from J, the gap between germline ends came to 13 bases. Germline CDR1 is MNHNY and CDR2 is SVGAGI (reference sequence). This CDR3 reads CASSPSSGETQYF. The CDR3 DNA sequence: TGTGCCAGCAGCCCCTCGTCGGGGGAGACCCAGTACTTC.

This clonotype has ten or more counts. The V and J genes are TRBV6-2 or TRBV6-3 and TRBJ2-3; no clear D gene. V was pared by 6 bases and J by 5 bases, with 9 bases between. Germline loops: CDR1 MNHEY, CDR2 SVGEGT. This CDR3 is 12 amino acids long. The CDR3 DNA is TGTGCCAGCAGCTGGATTTTAGATACGCAGTATTTT. It translates to CASSWILDTQYF.

This clonotype appeared a few times. The chain carries TRBV7-9 and TRBJ1-6, with D perhaps TRBD1 (6 bases). Germline CDR1 is SEHNR and CDR2 is FQNEAQ (reference sequence). Trimming removed 5 bases from V and 5 bases from J, with 19 bases in between. The CDR3 totals 17 residues. This chain's CDR3 is CASSPRRGAENNSPLHF. DNA of the CDR3: TGTGCCAGCAGCCCGAGGCGGGGGGCGGAAAATAATTCACCCCTCCACTTT.

As regards this clonotype: The germline gene is not matched at one end of the junction; a read error may be the cause. This chain connects TRBV7-6 to TRBJ2-2; no clear D gene. Germline assignment: CDR1 SGHVS and CDR2 FNYEAQ. The CDR3 totals 13 residues. In DNA form, the CDR3 reads TGTGCTAGCAGCCAAGACCTGACCGGGGAGCTGTTTTTT. Its translation: CASSQDLTGELFF.

A few counts support this clonotype. The chain has TRBV12-3 or TRBV12-4 and TRBJ1-2; unclear D gene. CDR3 length: 13 residues. Trimming took off 5 bases at V and 2 bases at J, with 9 bases between the two ends. The CDR3 DNA reads TGTGCCAGCAGTCAGGTTTTCAACTATGGCTACACCTTC. This sequence encodes CASSQVFNYGYTF.

The rearrangement joins TRBV7-9 to TRBJ1-2; D not resolved. CDR1 and CDR2 (germline): SEHNR, FQNEAQ (reference sequence). This CDR3 spans 13 amino acids. Deletions cut 1 base from V and 6 bases from J, with 9 bases between. CDR3: CASSLGGIDGYTF. The CDR3 DNA sequence: TGTGCCAGCAGCTTAGGAGGGATCGATGGCTACACCTTC.

The gene calls are TRBV7-6 and TRBJ1-4; 7 positions agree with TRBD1. CDR3 length equals 13 residues. Germline V gene data show CDR1 as SGHVS and CDR2 as FNYEAQ. Trimming at V came to 7 bases and at J to 8 bases, leaving 7 bases not matched to a gene. CDR3 nucleotide sequence: TGTGCCAGCATGGGAGGGGGCGAAGAAAAACTGTTTTTT. It encodes CASMGGGEEKLFF.

This clonotype showed up just a few times. This chain connects TRBV10-3 to TRBJ2-1; D gene unclear. Trimming took 6 bases from V and 0 from J, leaving 6 bases between them. The CDR3 loop spans 13 amino acids. CDR1 and CDR2 (germline): ENHRY, SYGVKD. CDR3 loop: CAISLSSYNEQFF. The CDR3 DNA reads as TGTGCCATCAGCCTCAGCTCCTACAATGAGCAGTTCTTC.

This clonotype showed up just a few times. The chain links TRBV6-5 to TRBJ1-6, with D uncertain. Germline V gene lookup returns CDR1 MNHEY and CDR2 SVGAGI. The CDR3 runs 15 residues. V lost 6 bases and J lost 0, with 9 bases in between. Written as DNA, the CDR3 is TGTGCCAGCAGCCAAAGTAGCTCCTATAATTCACCCCTCCACTTT. Translated, it gives CASSQSSSYNSPLHF.

The chain has TRBV9 and TRBJ1-4, with D tentatively TRBD1 (5 bases). CDR1 SGDLS and CDR2 YYNGEE come from the germline V gene. V lost 0 bases, J lost 7 bases, and 13 bases lay in between. This CDR3 comprises 15 residues. The CDR3 sequence is CASSVVGTKGEKLFF. The CDR3 nucleotides read TGTGCCAGCAGCGTAGTCGGGACCAAGGGTGAAAAACTGTTTTTT.

This clonotype turned up a few times. V is TRBV6-1 and J is TRBJ2-3; the match to TRBD2 covers 10 bases. Germline CDR1 MNHNS, CDR2 SASEGT. There are 15 residues in the CDR3. After removal of 8 bases from V and 10 bases from J, the junction contained 15 bases not matched to a gene. The DNA for the CDR3 is TGTGCCAGCGAGGAGCGGGGGGGGGCCGATGGTCCGCAGTATTTT. It encodes CASEERGGADGPQYF.

Ten or more counts support this clonotype. V gene TRBV12-3 or TRBV12-4 combines with J gene TRBJ2-1; D might be TRBD1 or TRBD2, each matching 6 bases. The length of the CDR3 is 13 residues. V was clipped by 7 bases and J by 7 bases, with 14 bases between them. The CDR3 loop is CASTLWGANEQFF. The CDR3 DNA reads TGTGCCAGCACCCTCTGGGGGGCGAATGAGCAGTTCTTC.

In DNA form, the CDR3 reads TGCAGCGTTAAGGGCTCCAGGGGCCTATACAATGAGCAGTTCTTC. This gives the protein CSVKGSRGLYNEQFF. The chain uses TRBV29-1 and TRBJ2-1; D is perhaps TRBD1 (6 bases). CDR3 length: 15 amino acids. Trimming removed 5 bases from V and 4 bases from J, with 18 bases in between. Germline V gene lookup returns CDR1 SQVTM and CDR2 ANQGSEA.

This clonotype was detected only a few times. The junction departs from the called germline gene at one end, perhaps through a read error. The chain uses TRBV7-9 and TRBJ1-2; D is undetermined. Germline V gene lookup returns CDR1 SEHNR and CDR2 FQNEAQ (reference sequence). The CDR3 is 9 residues long. In DNA form, the CDR3 reads TGTGCCAGCAGCGAGTGGCCGATCTTC. This encodes CASSEWPIF.

The CDR3, as DNA: TGTGCCAGCAGTTACTATGGGACAGGGCGAGCTTTCTTT. It yields the protein CASSYYGTGRAFF. The chain joins TRBV6-5 to TRBJ1-1; 9 nucleotides agree with TRBD1. This CDR3 spans 13 amino acids. Germline V lookup: CDR1 MNHEY, CDR2 SVGAGI. Trimming at V came to 1 base and at J to 10 bases, leaving 4 bases not matched to a gene.

This chain connects TRBV14 to TRBJ2-3, with D perhaps matching TRBD2 (5 bases). V shed 0 bases and J shed 2 bases, with 24 bases lying between them. Germline V gene data show CDR1 as SGHDN and CDR2 as FVKESK. CDR3 length: 20 residues. The CDR3 nucleotides are TGTGCCAGCAGCCAAGATATCGGGAAACGCGCCTTTATTAACACAGATACGCAGTATTTT. Protein product: CASSQDIGKRAFINTDTQYF.

The CDR3 region has the DNA TGCAGTGCTAGACTCCGGGCTTCCTACGAGCAGTACGTC. Amino acid sequence: CSARLRASYEQYV. J is TRBJ2-7 and V is TRBV20-1; D gene uncertain. The germline V gene encodes CDR1 DFQATT and CDR2 SNEGSKA (reference sequence). The CDR3 is made up of 13 amino acids. The germline V and J ends were trimmed by 2 bases and 1 base, with 9 bases remaining between them.

V is TRBV27 and J is TRBJ2-3; possible D gene TRBD2, 7 bases. The CDR3 contains 17 residues. Germline V gives CDR1 MNHEY, CDR2 SMNVEV (reference sequence). The V end was cut by 5 bases, the J end by 3 bases, with 21 bases between. The DNA of the CDR3 is TGTGCCAGCAGTCTCCCCGAGAGACGGGGGGCGACAGATACGCAGTATTTT. Its protein product is CASSLPERRGATDTQYF.

The V call is TRBV24-1, the J call TRBJ1-2; D is possibly TRBD1 (5 bases). Germline V lookup: CDR1 KGHDR, CDR2 SFDVKD. V lost 3 bases and J 2 bases, leaving 9 bases between the germline ends. The CDR3 extends over 14 amino acids. CDR3 loop: CATSDARGNYGYTF. The CDR3 DNA sequence: TGTGCCACCAGTGATGCTCGGGGGAACTATGGCTACACCTTC.

The V and J genes are TRBV28 and TRBJ2-1; D not resolved. Germline CDR1 reads MDHEN; CDR2 reads SYDVKM. The germline V and J ends were trimmed by 5 bases and 10 bases, with 24 bases remaining between them. The CDR3 is made up of 16 amino acids. The CDR3 DNA is TGTGCCAGCAGTCCAATTCCAAGGACGCCAATTGGAGAGCAGTTCTTC. This gives the protein CASSPIPRTPIGEQFF.

The chain carries TRBV7-2 and TRBJ2-1, with 9 positions matching TRBD1. The CDR3 loop spans 16 amino acids. Trimming took 5 bases from V and 1 from J; bases not matched to a gene: 6. Germline-derived CDR1 and CDR2 are SGHTA and FQGNSA. CDR3 sequence (DNA): TGTGCCAGCAGCAACAGGGGGCGTTGGTCCTACAATGAGCAGTTCTTC. Translating gives CASSNRGRWSYNEQFF.

This CDR3 reads CASSQDDMGGMNTEAFF. The CDR3 nucleotides read TGCGCCAGCAGCCAAGACGATATGGGGGGCATGAACACTGAAGCTTTCTTT. V gene TRBV4-1 combines with J gene TRBJ1-1; tentatively, D is TRBD1 (6 bases). Deletions cut 0 bases from V and 0 bases from J, with 14 bases between. The CDR3 is 17 amino acids. Germline-derived CDR1 and CDR2 are MGHRA and YSYEKL.

This clonotype occurred a few times. The chain is built from TRBV5-6 and TRBJ1-1; 10 nucleotides line up with TRBD1. CDR3 length: 12 amino acids. V gave up 1 base and J gave up 11 bases; unmatched junction bases: 2. The germline V gene has CDR1 SGHDT and CDR2 YYEEEE. For the CDR3, the DNA is TGTGCCAGCAGCTTGCGGGACAGGGGCGCTTTCTTT. Translating gives CASSLRDRGAFF.

The chain uses TRBV12-5 and TRBJ2-5, with 9 bases aligning to TRBD2. The CDR3 is 16 residues long. Per germline, CDR1 LGHNT and CDR2 FRNRAP. V lost 6 bases to trimming and J lost 1 base; unmatched junction nucleotides: 9. CDR3 nucleotide sequence: TGTGCTAGTGGCTTCTCAGCGGGGGGCCTCCAAGAGACCCAGTACTTC. Protein product: CASGFSAGGLQETQYF. The full variable domain, in which reference TRBV12-5 and TRBJ2-5 provide the parts outside the CDR3, is DARVTQTPRHKVTEMGQEVTMRCQPILGHNTVFWYRQTMMQGLELLAYFRNRAPLDDSGMPKDRFSAEMPDATLATLKIQPSEPRDSAVYFCASGFSAGGLQETQYFGPGTRLLVL.

In this sample, this clonotype turned up a few times. The chain joins TRBV6-2 or TRBV6-3 to TRBJ2-7, with a possible D match to TRBD1 (6 bases). V lost 6 bases and J lost 3, with 9 bases in between. The germline gives CDR1 MNHEY, CDR2 SVGEGT. CDR3 size: 12 residues. CDR3 nucleotide sequence: TGTGCCAGCAGCCCCAGGGGCTACGAGCAGTACGTC. Its protein product is CASSPRGYEQYV.

V is TRBV27 and J is TRBJ2-5; D not certain. V lost 6 bases to trimming and J lost 3 bases, with 11 bases between them. CDR1 MNHEY and CDR2 SMNVEV come from the germline V gene (reference sequence). The CDR3 length is 13 residues. CDR3 sequence: CASRGRLKETQYF. In nucleotides, the CDR3 is TGTGCCAGCAGGGGCAGACTCAAAGAGACCCAGTACTTC.

This clonotype showed up many times. The chain links TRBV6-2 or TRBV6-3 to TRBJ2-3; maybe TRBD1 (6 bases). CDR1 is MNHEY, CDR2 SVGEGT, per germline. The V gene lost 7 bases and the J gene lost 0 bases, with 29 bases spanning the gap. The CDR3 has 20 residues. CDR3 bases: TGTGCCAGCACTCCTGCTACCGACAGGAATATACTTTCTAGCACAGATACGCAGTATTTT. Translating it yields CASTPATDRNILSSTDTQYF.

V and J are TRBV6-2 or TRBV6-3 and TRBJ2-7; 11 nucleotides match TRBD1. The CDR3 runs to 15 residues. Germline V lookup: CDR1 MNHEY, CDR2 SVGEGT. The junction had 5 bases not matched to a gene; V was cut back by 5 bases and J by 2 bases. CDR3 amino acids: CASSERTGGTYEQYV. DNA of the CDR3: TGTGCCAGCAGTGAACGGACAGGGGGCACCTACGAGCAGTACGTC.

V and J are TRBV2 and TRBJ1-1, with a possible D match to TRBD1 (6 bases). V was pared by 3 bases and J by 5 bases, with 10 bases between. This CDR3 contains 13 residues. Germline lookup yields CDR1 SNHLY and CDR2 FYNNEI. This CDR3 is CASSEGARTEAFF. DNA for the CDR3: TGTGCCAGCAGTGAGGGGGCTAGGACTGAAGCTTTCTTT.

In this sample, this clonotype turned up a few times. The chain carries TRBV19 and TRBJ1-1, with D possibly being TRBD1 (6 bases). Germline V gene lookup returns CDR1 LNHDA and CDR2 SQIVND (reference sequence). The CDR3 is 14 residues long. The ends were cut back, 6 bases at V and 0 bases at J, with 11 bases in the middle. The CDR3 nucleotides are TGTGCCAGTAGGTTTCAGGGGCTGAACACTGAAGCTTTCTTT. This encodes CASRFQGLNTEAFF.